One sample yielded the 18 T cell receptor beta chains listed below, sequenced in a study of patients and donors after allogeneic stem cell transplantation. One entry per CDR3 protein, called by TCRdb with MiXCR from the RT-PCR reads. The sample lists hundreds of thousands of distinct CDR3 sequences, approximately 16% occurring once. What was sequenced was blood, either unsorted or a sorted T cell fraction (not recorded which). The source is a human donor who was either an allogeneic HSCT recipient or a stem cell or donor lymphocyte infusion donor (not recorded which). It is not recorded whose cells these are; they may come from a transplant donor.

The rearrangement joins TRBV20-1 to TRBJ2-4, with 9 bases matching TRBD1. Germline loops: CDR1 DFQATT, CDR2 SNEGSKA (reference sequence). Losses at the gene ends were 6 bases for V and 5 bases for J; bases not matched to a gene: 14. The CDR3 runs 16 residues. The CDR3 DNA reads TGCAGTGCCCACATTGCGGGACAGGGTTCTGAAAACATTCAGTACTTC. It yields the protein CSAHIAGQGSENIQYF.

This clonotype was counted only a few times. This rearrangement joins TRBV20-1 to TRBJ2-5, with D perhaps TRBD1 (5 bases). In germline, CDR1 is DFQATT, CDR2 SNEGSKA (reference sequence). There are 14 residues in the CDR3. Trimming shortened V by 0 bases and J by 3 bases, and 11 bases separated the two germline ends. The CDR3 DNA reads as TGCAGTGCTAGAGATGAAGGGGCTGAAGAGACCCAGTACTTC. Protein: CSARDEGAEETQYF.

CDR3: CASRPNRGTNEKLFF. The CDR3 DNA sequence: TGTGCCAGCAGACCTAACAGGGGGACTAATGAAAAACTGTTTTTT. The chain couples TRBV7-9 to TRBJ1-4; 8 bases map to TRBD1. Germline assignment: CDR1 SEHNR and CDR2 FQNEAQ (reference sequence). The CDR3 runs 15 residues. V lost 6 bases, J lost 2 bases, and 5 bases stayed unmatched.

This clonotype was seen more than once but under ten times. V is TRBV20-1 and J is TRBJ2-7; 12 nucleotides agree with TRBD2. V lost 0 bases, J lost 5 bases, and 14 bases stayed unmatched. CDR3 size: 18 residues. Looked up from germline, CDR1 is DFQATT and CDR2 is SNEGSKA (reference sequence). This CDR3 reads CSARDRRGILAGGHEQYF. The CDR3 nucleotides read TGCAGTGCTAGAGATAGGCGTGGAATACTAGCGGGGGGCCACGAGCAGTACTTC.

This clonotype was picked up a small number of times. This sequence joins TRBV2 and TRBJ2-4; TRBD2 might be the D (6 bases). The CDR3 consists of 15 residues. In germline, CDR1 is SNHLY, CDR2 FYNNEI. Trimming stripped 6 bases from V and 2 bases from J, with 14 bases between. CDR3 sequence (DNA): TGTGCCAGCAGGGCCCCTAGCGAGACCAAAAACATTCAGTACTTC. Its translation is CASRAPSETKNIQYF.

This clonotype was observed a handful of times. V usage is TRBV5-5 and J usage is TRBJ2-3; 11 nucleotides agree with TRBD1. J gave up 5 bases and V 4 bases, and 15 bases lay outside the gene matches. The V gene's germline CDR1 is SGHKS and CDR2 YYEKEE (reference sequence). The CDR3 contains 18 residues. This chain's CDR3 is CASSPRTGGQNRGDTQYF. DNA of the CDR3: TGTGCCAGCAGCCCGAGGACAGGGGGCCAGAACCGGGGAGATACGCAGTATTTT.

For the CDR3, the DNA is TGTGCCAGCAGTCCGGGCCTGCTAAAACCAGATACGCAGTATTTT. Protein: CASSPGLLKPDTQYF. The rearrangement uses TRBV27 and TRBJ2-3; D not certain. The ends were cut back, 5 bases at V and 4 bases at J, with 16 bases in the middle. Germline loops: CDR1 MNHEY, CDR2 SMNVEV (reference sequence). The CDR3 runs 15 residues.

This rearrangement joins TRBV6-1 to TRBJ2-6; 7 bases align to TRBD1. Germline trimming cut 6 bases from V and 2 bases from J; bases unmatched to any gene: 10. The CDR3 is 17 amino acids. Per the germline V gene, CDR1 is MNHNS and CDR2 is SASEGT. CDR3 DNA: TGTGCCAGCAGGTATACCTCGGGGACAGCTGGGGCCAACGTCCTGACTTTC. Encoded protein: CASRYTSGTAGANVLTF.

This clonotype was seen more than once but under ten times. The genes are TRBV7-9 and TRBJ1-4; D is perhaps TRBD1 (6 bases). The germline gives CDR1 SEHNR, CDR2 FQNEAQ (reference sequence). The CDR3 covers 15 residues. The CDR3 sequence: CASEGGGTLNEKLFF. In nucleotides, the CDR3 is TGTGCGAGCGAAGGGGGAGGGACGCTGAATGAAAAACTGTTTTTT.

This clonotype has a handful of counts. The chain has TRBV6-2 or TRBV6-3 and TRBJ1-1; 7 positions agree with TRBD1. The CDR3 consists of 13 residues. V lost 4 bases and J lost 11; bases outside the gene matches: 10. CDR1 and CDR2 (germline): MNHEY, SVGEGT. CDR3 loop: CASSFLADRKAFF. CDR3 sequence (DNA): TGTGCCAGCAGTTTTTTGGCGGACAGGAAGGCTTTCTTT.

A few counts support this clonotype. CDR3 residues: CATAMGQGLGELFF. DNA of the CDR3: TGTGCCACTGCGATGGGACAGGGGCTCGGGGAGCTGTTTTTT. This chain links TRBV2 with TRBJ2-2, with 10 nucleotides matching TRBD1. In germline, CDR1 is SNHLY, CDR2 FYNNEI. J gave up 7 bases and V 10 bases, and 9 bases lay outside the gene matches. CDR3 length: 14 amino acids.

The rearrangement uses TRBV6-1 and TRBJ1-2, with TRBD1 matching over 7 bases. Germline V gives CDR1 MNHNS, CDR2 SASEGT. CDR3 size: 14 residues. V was pared by 7 bases and J by 6 bases, with 11 bases of the junction left unmatched. The CDR3, as DNA: TGTGCCAGCACCCCTAACCGGGACAGCCATGGCTACACCTTC. It translates to CASTPNRDSHGYTF.

This clonotype showed up just a few times. The chain carries TRBV11-2 and TRBJ1-1; maybe TRBD1 (6 bases). Germline loops: CDR1 SGHAT, CDR2 FQNNGV. V lost 5 bases, J lost 4 bases, and 23 bases lay in between. CDR3 size: 17 residues. CDR3 coding DNA: TGTGCCAGCAGCCCGCGACTGAACAGGGTGGACGGCACTGAAGCTTTCTTT. Its translation: CASSPRLNRVDGTEAFF.

V gene TRBV12-3 or TRBV12-4 combines with J gene TRBJ2-3, with TRBD2 matching 10 bases. The CDR3 spans 16 residues. J was trimmed by 4 bases and V by 3 bases; bases with no gene match: 7. The CDR3 spells CASSFQAGGPADTQYF. In DNA form, the CDR3 reads TGTGCCAGCAGTTTTCAAGCGGGAGGGCCGGCAGATACGCAGTATTTT.

This clonotype has more than one count but fewer than ten. The chain links TRBV13 to TRBJ2-1; 13 bases align to TRBD2. The CDR3 totals 15 residues. V lost 5 bases to trimming and J lost 6 bases; unmatched junction nucleotides: 4. The germline gives CDR1 PRHDT, CDR2 FYEKMQ (reference sequence). The CDR3 is CASSPGLAGTNEQFF. CDR3 nucleotides: TGTGCCAGCAGCCCGGGACTAGCGGGAACCAATGAGCAGTTCTTC.

This clonotype was counted many times. This sequence joins TRBV9 and TRBJ2-7; 8 bases map to TRBD1. The CDR3 length is 14 residues. J was trimmed by 3 bases and V by 3 bases; bases with no gene match: 5. CDR1 and CDR2 from the germline V gene are SGDLS and YYNGEE. The CDR3 region has the DNA TGTGCCAGCAGCGGAGGGACAGGCGACTACGAGCAGTACTTC. This translates into CASSGGTGDYEQYF.

The chain joins TRBV13 to TRBJ2-5, with TRBD2 identical over 8 bases. With 4 bases clipped from V and 4 bases from J, the junction kept 17 bases outside the gene matches. From germline, CDR1 is PRHDT and CDR2 FYEKMQ (reference sequence). CDR3 length: 18 amino acids. CDR3 sequence (DNA): TGTGCCAGCAGCTCCCCACGCCCGGGGGGGCGGGCCGTAGAGACCCAGTACTTC. Translating it yields CASSSPRPGGRAVETQYF. Drawing the rest from reference TRBV13 and TRBJ2-5, the complete variable domain is AAGVIQSPRHLIKEKRETATLKCYPIPRHDTVYWYQQGPGQDPQFLISFYEKMQSDKGSIPDRFSAQQFSDYHSELNMSSLELGDSALYFCASSSPRPGGRAVETQYFGPGTRLLVL.

This clonotype was seen only a few times. This chain links TRBV3-1 with TRBJ2-1; 11 bases align to TRBD1. V gave up 3 bases and J gave up 3 bases; unmatched junction bases: 4. CDR1 LGHDT and CDR2 YNNKEL come from the germline V gene (reference sequence). There are 16 residues in the CDR3. This CDR3 is CASSQAGTGGYNEQFF. CDR3 coding DNA: TGTGCCAGCAGCCAGGCCGGGACAGGGGGCTACAATGAGCAGTTCTTC.